The 19 T cell receptor beta chains below were found in one sample sequenced in a study of T cell changes during pregnancy in multiple sclerosis. The protocol was immunoSEQ multiplex PCR, while the TCRdb copy is restricted to in-frame clones and leaves out a portion. The data hold about 53,000 clones, with nearly 95% observed a single time. The specimen was CD4+ T cells from peripheral blood mononuclear cells, collected in the third trimester of pregnancy. These receptors were obtained from a female donor with multiple sclerosis, enrolled in a pregnancy study.

This chain uses TRBV7-9 with TRBJ2-1, with D perhaps matching TRBD1 (6 bases). Germline V gene data show CDR1 as SEHNR and CDR2 as FQNEAQ (reference sequence). Between the trimmed V and J ends, which lost 10 bases and 4 bases, there was a span of 17 bases. The length of the CDR3 is 14 residues. The CDR3: CATLAGAGYNEQFF. CDR3 bases: TGTGCCACCTTAGCAGGGGCCGGGTACAATGAGCAGTTCTTC.

This chain uses TRBV30 with TRBJ2-3; no reliable D call. Trimming left V 3 bases short and J 0 bases short, with 10 bases between. Germline CDR1 and CDR2: GTSNPN and SVGIG (reference sequence). The CDR3 consists of 14 residues. This chain's CDR3 is CAWRSVTSTDTQYF. In nucleotides, the CDR3 is TGTGCCTGGAGGTCCGTTACTAGCACAGATACGCAGTATTTT. Using reference TRBV30 and TRBJ2-3 for the parts outside the CDR3, the full variable domain is SQTIHQWPATLVQPVGSPLSLECTVEGTSNPNLYWYRQAAGRGLQLLFYSVGIGQISSEVPQNLSASRPQDRQFILSSKKLLLSDSGFYLCAWRSVTSTDTQYFGPGTRLTVL.

The gene calls are TRBV2 and TRBJ1-1, with TRBD1 identical over 9 bases. In germline, CDR1 is SNHLY, CDR2 FYNNEI. The CDR3 extends over 14 amino acids. The V segment lost 8 bases and the J segment 4 bases; nucleotides outside the gene matches: 8. The CDR3, as DNA: TGTGCCAGCTATATAGACAGGGGGTTCACTGAAGCTTTCTTT. Translating gives CASYIDRGFTEAFF.

The chain is built from TRBV5-8 and TRBJ1-2; 8 bases are shared with TRBD1. CDR3 length equals 13 residues. V shed 4 bases, J shed 3 bases, and the junction held 2 bases outside the gene matches. CDR1 and CDR2 from the germline V gene are SGHTS and YDEGEE. The DNA of the CDR3 is TGTGCCAGCAGCATGGACAGGGACTATGGCTACACCTTC. It encodes CASSMDRDYGYTF.

The chain is built from TRBV7-9 and TRBJ2-1, with TRBD2 matching 11 bases. The CDR3 length is 16 residues. The V and J ends lost 5 bases and 6 bases, in that order; junction bases with no gene match: 9. Germline V lookup: CDR1 SEHNR, CDR2 FQNEAQ (reference sequence). The CDR3 nucleotides are TGTGCCAGCAGCATCCTAGCGGGGGGTTTTACCAATGAGCAGTTCTTC. Its protein product is CASSILAGGFTNEQFF.

This clone was recorded once. The chain is built from TRBV15 and TRBJ2-2; the match to TRBD2 covers 7 bases. The CDR3 spans 17 residues. The V segment lost 0 bases and the J segment 1 base; nucleotides outside the gene matches: 5. Germline CDR1 LNHNV, CDR2 YYDKDF (reference sequence). CDR3 in DNA: TGTGCCACCAGCAGAGATTGGGAGGGTGAGAACACCGGGGAGCTGTTTTTT. Translating it yields CATSRDWEGENTGELFF.

The genes are TRBV5-1 and TRBJ1-3; 10 bases line up with TRBD1. After removal of 0 bases from V and 8 bases from J, the junction contained 5 bases not matched to a gene. Germline CDR1 SGHRS, CDR2 YFSETQ. CDR3 length: 15 residues. The CDR3 DNA reads as TGCGCCAGCAGCTTGGAGGGACAGGGGTTGGACACCATATATTTT. It codes for CASSLEGQGLDTIYF. Full variable domain (remainder filled in from reference TRBV5-1 and TRBJ1-3): KAGVTQTPRYLIKTRGQQVTLSCSPISGHRSVSWYQQTPGQGLQFLFEYFSETQRNKGNFPGRFSGRQFSNSRSEMNVSTLELGDSALYLCASSLEGQGLDTIYFGEGSWLTVV.

The chain links TRBV28 to TRBJ2-7; D remains ambiguous. From germline, CDR1 is MDHEN and CDR2 SYDVKM. V lost 4 bases to trimming and J lost 4 bases, with 11 bases between them. The CDR3 is 13 residues long. CDR3 bases: TGTGCCAGCAGTTCTAGGCCGAATTACGAGCAGTACTTC. It encodes CASSSRPNYEQYF.

The CDR3 coding sequence is TGTGCCAGCAGCTTAGATAAGGGGGGCGGGGGGCCAAGCACAGATACGCAGTATTTT. Translating it yields CASSLDKGGGGPSTDTQYF. The chain carries TRBV7-6 and TRBJ2-3, with 8 bases lining up with TRBD2. This CDR3 comprises 19 residues. The V gene end was trimmed by 1 base and the J gene end by 0 bases; junction bases not matched to a gene: 12. Germline loops: CDR1 SGHVS, CDR2 FNYEAQ. The variable domain in full, with the rest retrieved from reference TRBV7-6 and TRBJ2-3, is GAGVSQSPRYKVTKRGQDVALRCDPISGHVSLYWYRQALGQGPEFLTYFNYEAQQDKSGLPNDRFSAERPEGSISTLTIQRTEQRDSAMYRCASSLDKGGGGPSTDTQYFGPGTRLTVL.

This chain joins TRBV18 and TRBJ2-3; 8 positions match TRBD1. V gave up 2 bases and J gave up 2 bases; unmatched junction bases: 12. Germline V lookup: CDR1 KGHSH, CDR2 LQKENI. This CDR3 region has 18 residues. The CDR3 is CASSPITNTGGSTDTQYF. The CDR3 DNA follows: TGTGCCAGCTCACCAATCACGAATACAGGGGGGTCCACAGATACGCAGTATTTT.

This chain links TRBV11-3 with TRBJ1-6; D not certain. This CDR3 is built from 13 residues. The ends were cut back, 0 bases at V and 7 bases at J, with 4 bases in the middle. Germline CDR1 and CDR2: SGHNT and YENEEA. CDR3 DNA: TGTGCCAGCAGCTTAGACCAGAATTCACCCCTCCACTTT. Encoded protein: CASSLDQNSPLHF.

This chain joins TRBV6-5 and TRBJ1-5; D remains unclear. Trimming left V 2 bases short and J 6 bases short, with 11 bases between. The CDR3 runs 14 residues. Looked up from germline, CDR1 is MNHEY and CDR2 is SVGAGI. The CDR3 loop reads CASSYIRGAQPQHF. CDR3 nucleotide sequence: TGTGCCAGCAGTTACATCCGGGGTGCTCAGCCCCAGCATTTT.

J is TRBJ2-5 and V is TRBV29-1; D unresolved. The CDR3 contains 15 residues. The germline gives CDR1 SQVTM, CDR2 ANQGSEA. Trimming cost V 0 bases and J 4 bases, with 15 bases left between them. The CDR3 here is CSVEEVAGPVETQYF. CDR3 in DNA: TGCAGCGTTGAAGAAGTGGCAGGTCCTGTAGAGACCCAGTACTTC.

The chain recombines TRBV5-4 with TRBJ2-3, with 10 bases aligning to TRBD2. The CDR3 totals 15 residues. V lost 9 bases, J lost 3 bases, and 10 bases stayed unmatched. The germline V gene encodes CDR1 SGHNT and CDR2 YYREEE (reference sequence). DNA of the CDR3: TGTGCCACCCTCCGAGCGGGGGGGGCGACAGATACGCAGTATTTT. Its translation: CATLRAGGATDTQYF.

The chain has TRBV27 and TRBJ1-2; D is uncertain. Per the germline V gene, CDR1 is MNHEY and CDR2 is SMNVEV (reference sequence). V lost 3 bases and J 4 bases, leaving 9 bases between the germline ends. This CDR3 spans 13 amino acids. The CDR3 loop is CASSLWGGYGYTF. DNA of the CDR3: TGTGCCAGCAGTTTGTGGGGAGGCTATGGCTACACCTTC.

CDR3 sequence reads: CASSSPYRDRNNEQFF. The CDR3 DNA reads TGTGCCAGCAGTTCCCCTTATCGGGACAGAAACAATGAGCAGTTCTTC. V usage is TRBV11-2 and J usage is TRBJ2-1, with 7 nucleotides matching TRBD1. Germline values: CDR1 SGHAT, CDR2 FQNNGV. The ends lost 6 bases at V and 5 bases at J; junction bases unmatched: 13. This CDR3 contains 16 residues.

The chain links TRBV25-1 to TRBJ1-1, with D tentatively TRBD1 (6 bases). Germline V gene data show CDR1 as MGHDK and CDR2 as SYGVNS. V lost 3 bases, J lost 1 base, and 12 bases lay in between. This CDR3 region has 15 residues. The DNA for the CDR3 is TGTGCCAGCAGTGATCCAGGGACAAAGAACACTGAAGCTTTCTTT. This sequence encodes CASSDPGTKNTEAFF. Looking up the rest from reference TRBV25-1 and TRBJ1-1 gives the full variable domain: EADIYQTPRYLVIGTGKKITLECSQTMGHDKMYWYQQDPGMELHLIHYSYGVNSTEKGDLSSESTVSRIRTEHFPLTLESARPSHTSQYLCASSDPGTKNTEAFFGQGTRLTVV.

This chain joins TRBV29-1 and TRBJ1-3; perhaps TRBD1 as D (6 bases). This CDR3 region has 17 residues. CDR1 is SQVTM, CDR2 ANQGSEA, per germline. The V end was cut by 8 bases, the J end by 6 bases, with 29 bases between. This CDR3 reads CSFGEGGSPSGTNTIYF. The DNA of the CDR3 is TGCAGCTTCGGGGAGGGGGGTTCTCCCAGCGGAACAAACACCATATATTTT.

V and J are TRBV7-8 and TRBJ1-5, with TRBD1 matching 8 bases. The CDR3 is made up of 15 amino acids. Per germline, CDR1 SGHVS and CDR2 FQNEAQ. V shed 5 bases and J 6 bases; nucleotides not matched to a gene: 9. The chain's CDR3 is CASSAGTDRGQPQHF. The CDR3 DNA sequence: TGTGCCAGCAGCGCGGGGACAGACAGGGGTCAGCCCCAGCATTTT.